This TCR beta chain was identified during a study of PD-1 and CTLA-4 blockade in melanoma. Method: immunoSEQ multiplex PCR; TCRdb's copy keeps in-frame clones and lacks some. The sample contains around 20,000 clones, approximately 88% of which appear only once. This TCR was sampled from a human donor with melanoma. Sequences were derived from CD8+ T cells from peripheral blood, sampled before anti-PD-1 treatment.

In nucleotides, the CDR3 is TGTGCCAGCAGCCTGTACTCCTACAATGAGCAGTTCTTC. This translates into CASSLYSYNEQFF. The chain employs TRBV7-9 and TRBJ2-1; D is unresolved. The ends were cut back, 5 bases at V and 0 bases at J, with 5 bases in the middle. The CDR3 runs 13 residues. The V gene's germline CDR1 is SEHNR and CDR2 FQNEAQ (reference sequence).